A selection of T cell receptor beta chains follows, all from one sample in a study of blood T cell repertoires in COVID-19. The method was immunoSEQ multiplex PCR; TCRdb's version includes in-frame clones alone and lacks a portion of them. The sample lists about 160,000 clones, 85% to 95% seen once, with about 2% in the top ten. The sequenced sample consisted of peripheral blood. Receptor source: a woman between 55 and 75 years old with COVID-19, enrolled during active disease. Each CDR3 is given with its conserved first and last residue. A D gene is named only where the DNA matches it firmly. A clone size is listed for some rows: how often the clone was seen (once, few, many), or a class if it is expanded.

clone size: NA
V gene: TRBV7-2
D gene: NA
J gene: TRBJ2-3
CDR3 protein: CASSLSRAGLLDTQYF
CDR3 DNA: TGTGCCAGCAGCTTATCTCGGGCAGGGCTATTAGATACGCAGTATTTT

clone size: once
V gene: TRBV9
D gene: NA
J gene: TRBJ1-3
CDR3 protein: CASSPHRDGNTIYF
CDR3 DNA: TGTGCCAGCAGCCCACACAGGGACGGAAACACCATATATTTT

clone size: NA
V gene: TRBV6-5
D gene: NA
J gene: TRBJ1-6
CDR3 protein: CASSYSNRGDSPLHF
CDR3 DNA: TGTGCCAGCAGTTACTCGAACCGGGGTGATTCACCCCTCCACTTT

clone size: NA
V gene: TRBV19
D gene: NA
J gene: TRBJ1-5
CDR3 protein: CASSGRGNQPQHF
CDR3 DNA: TGTGCCAGTAGTGGGAGGGGGAATCAGCCCCAGCATTTT

clone size: NA
V gene: TRBV18
D gene: TRBD1
J gene: TRBJ1-2
CDR3 protein: CASSPGGQALLGYGYTF
CDR3 DNA: TGTGCCAGCTCACCAGGGGGACAGGCCCTACTAGGGTATGGCTACACCTTC

clone size: NA
V gene: TRBV2
D gene: TRBD1
J gene: TRBJ1-2
CDR3 protein: CASSELGRGPPNYGYTF
CDR3 DNA: TGTGCCAGCAGTGAATTGGGCAGGGGGCCCCCCAACTATGGCTACACCTTC

clone size: NA
V gene: TRBV9
D gene: TRBD2
J gene: TRBJ2-5
CDR3 protein: CASSEGLAGGYQETQYF
CDR3 DNA: TGTGCCAGCAGCGAGGGACTAGCGGGGGGATACCAAGAGACCCAGTACTTC

clone size: NA
V gene: TRBV19
D gene: TRBD1
J gene: TRBJ2-2
CDR3 protein: CASSTGTGFSGELFF
CDR3 DNA: TGTGCCAGTAGTACCGGGACAGGGTTCTCCGGGGAGCTGTTTTTT

clone size: NA
V gene: TRBV18
D gene: TRBD1
J gene: TRBJ1-2
CDR3 protein: CASSQITGDDNYGYTF
CDR3 DNA: TGTGCCAGCTCGCAAATTACAGGGGACGATAACTATGGCTACACCTTC

clone size: NA
V gene: TRBV7-3
D gene: NA
J gene: TRBJ2-2
CDR3 protein: CASSQMVTGELFF
CDR3 DNA: TGTGCCAGCAGCCAGATGGTCACCGGGGAGCTGTTTTTT

clone size: NA
V gene: TRBV5-1
D gene: TRBD1
J gene: TRBJ1-2
CDR3 protein: CASSLGDRALYTF
CDR3 DNA: TGCGCCAGCAGCTTGGGGGACAGGGCGCTCTACACCTTC

clone size: NA
V gene: TRBV28
D gene: NA
J gene: TRBJ1-5
CDR3 protein: CASSLRPGGQPQHF
CDR3 DNA: TGTGCCAGCAGTTTACGTCCGGGAGGGCAGCCCCAGCATTTT

clone size: NA
V gene: TRBV6-1
D gene: NA
J gene: TRBJ1-5
CDR3 protein: CASSDVELGQPQHF
CDR3 DNA: TGTGCCAGCAGTGATGTGGAGCTAGGTCAGCCCCAGCATTTT

clone size: NA
V gene: TRBV3-1/TRBV3-2
D gene: TRBD1
J gene: TRBJ1-1
CDR3 protein: CASSPLSGGMMAFF
CDR3 DNA: TGTGCCAGCAGCCCCTTATCAGGGGGCATGATGGCTTTCTTT

clone size: NA
V gene: TRBV25-1
D gene: NA
J gene: TRBJ2-5
CDR3 protein: CASSEWGTRETQYF
CDR3 DNA: TGTGCCAGCAGTGAATGGGGCACCCGAGAGACCCAGTACTTC

clone size: NA
V gene: TRBV19
D gene: NA
J gene: TRBJ1-2
CDR3 protein: CASNPYERANYGYTF
CDR3 DNA: TGTGCCAGTAACCCGTACGAGAGGGCTAACTATGGCTACACCTTC

clone size: NA
V gene: TRBV11-2
D gene: TRBD2
J gene: TRBJ2-3
CDR3 protein: CASTRLAGGPGTQYF
CDR3 DNA: TGTGCCAGCACCCGACTAGCGGGGGGGCCAGGTACGCAGTATTTT

clone size: NA
V gene: TRBV27
D gene: TRBD2
J gene: TRBJ2-7
CDR3 protein: CATRNSGGPLDEQYF
CDR3 DNA: TGTGCCACCAGAAACAGCGGGGGGCCTTTAGACGAGCAGTACTTC

clone size: NA
V gene: TRBV19
D gene: TRBD2
J gene: TRBJ2-1
CDR3 protein: CASRFLAAHNEQFF
CDR3 DNA: TGTGCCAGTAGATTTCTAGCGGCTCACAATGAGCAGTTCTTC

clone size: NA
V gene: TRBV27
D gene: NA
J gene: TRBJ1-5
CDR3 protein: CASSPQGGPQHF
CDR3 DNA: TGTGCCAGCAGTCCGCAGGGAGGCCCCCAGCATTTT

clone size: NA
V gene: TRBV5-4
D gene: NA
J gene: TRBJ2-5
CDR3 protein: CASSFPPGGLPETQYF
CDR3 DNA: TGTGCCAGCAGCTTCCCCCCGGGTGGACTACCAGAGACCCAGTACTTC

clone size: many
V gene: TRBV5-6
D gene: NA
J gene: TRBJ1-4
CDR3 protein: CASSRQVTNEKLFF
CDR3 DNA: TGTGCCAGCAGCCGACAGGTGACTAATGAAAAACTGTTTTTT

clone size: NA
V gene: TRBV2
D gene: TRBD1
J gene: TRBJ1-1
CDR3 protein: CARRGDRANAEAFF
CDR3 DNA: TGTGCCAGGAGAGGGGACAGGGCGAACGCTGAAGCTTTCTTT

clone size: NA
V gene: TRBV15
D gene: NA
J gene: TRBJ1-6
CDR3 protein: CATSRDPFPGTPNSPLHF
CDR3 DNA: TGTGCCACCAGCAGAGATCCTTTTCCCGGGACACCGAATTCACCCCTCCACTTT

clone size: NA
V gene: TRBV10-3
D gene: NA
J gene: TRBJ1-2
CDR3 protein: CAISVADYGYTF
CDR3 DNA: TGTGCCATCAGTGTGGCAGACTATGGCTACACCTTC

clone size: NA
V gene: TRBV5-1
D gene: NA
J gene: TRBJ1-4
CDR3 protein: CASSLEDMRLDEKLFF
CDR3 DNA: TGCGCCAGCAGCTTGGAGGATATGCGGCTGGATGAAAAACTGTTTTTT

clone size: NA
V gene: TRBV14
D gene: NA
J gene: TRBJ1-3
CDR3 protein: CASSQGWGFGNTIYF
CDR3 DNA: TGTGCCAGCAGCCAAGGATGGGGCTTTGGAAACACCATATATTTT

clone size: NA
V gene: TRBV5-1
D gene: NA
J gene: TRBJ2-7
CDR3 protein: CASSPSGVGEQYF
CDR3 DNA: TGCGCCAGCAGCCCTTCAGGGGTAGGGGAGCAGTACTTC

clone size: NA
V gene: TRBV4-2
D gene: TRBD1
J gene: TRBJ2-7
CDR3 protein: CASSQDPDRAYEQYF
CDR3 DNA: TGTGCCAGCAGCCAAGACCCCGACAGGGCCTACGAGCAGTACTTC

clone size: NA
V gene: TRBV3-1/TRBV3-2
D gene: TRBD1
J gene: TRBJ2-1
CDR3 protein: CASSREGTGAYNEQFF
CDR3 DNA: TGTGCCAGCAGCCGTGAGGGGACAGGGGCCTACAATGAGCAGTTCTTC

clone size: once
V gene: TRBV4-3
D gene: TRBD1
J gene: TRBJ2-7
CDR3 protein: CASSQWAGTGEQYF
CDR3 DNA: TGCGCCAGCAGCCAATGGGCCGGGACAGGCGAGCAGTACTTC

clone size: NA
V gene: TRBV9
D gene: NA
J gene: TRBJ2-2
CDR3 protein: CASSPRTGELFF
CDR3 DNA: TGTGCCAGCAGCCCGAGAACCGGGGAGCTGTTTTTT

clone size: NA
V gene: TRBV2
D gene: TRBD1
J gene: TRBJ1-5
CDR3 protein: CASSVGGGLQPQHF
CDR3 DNA: TGTGCCAGCAGTGTAGGAGGGGGCCTTCAGCCCCAGCATTTT

clone size: few
V gene: TRBV9
D gene: NA
J gene: TRBJ1-6
CDR3 protein: CASSPEGFSPLHF
CDR3 DNA: TGTGCCAGCAGCCCGGAGGGTTTTTCACCCCTCCACTTT

clone size: NA
V gene: TRBV19
D gene: NA
J gene: TRBJ2-2
CDR3 protein: CASSIAVGNTGELFF
CDR3 DNA: TGTGCCAGTAGTATAGCGGTCGGGAACACCGGGGAGCTGTTTTTT

clone size: few
V gene: TRBV11-2
D gene: NA
J gene: TRBJ2-7
CDR3 protein: CASSLTGSSLYEQYF
CDR3 DNA: TGTGCCAGCAGCCTAACAGGGTCGTCTCTCTACGAGCAGTACTTC

clone size: NA
V gene: TRBV11-1
D gene: TRBD1
J gene: TRBJ2-7
CDR3 protein: CASSLWDRSYEQYF
CDR3 DNA: TGTGCCAGCAGCTTATGGGACAGGTCCTACGAGCAGTACTTC

clone size: NA
V gene: TRBV4-1
D gene: TRBD1
J gene: TRBJ1-6
CDR3 protein: CASNGQGENSPLHF
CDR3 DNA: TGCGCCAGCAACGGACAGGGTGAGAATTCACCCCTCCACTTT

clone size: NA
V gene: TRBV20-1
D gene: NA
J gene: TRBJ1-1
CDR3 protein: CSARGPPSAFF
CDR3 DNA: TGCAGTGCTAGGGGGCCACCTTCGGCTTTCTTT